The rows below give T cell receptor beta chains drawn from one sample of a study of T cell repertoires in cytomegalovirus infection. TCRdb re-derived calls from the reads in MiXCR, one entry per CDR3 protein. The data contain nearly 550,000 distinct CDR3 sequences, about 15% of them singletons. The sequenced material came from CD8+ T cells from PBMCs. The receptors were sampled from a human donor in good health (CMV status not recorded). Some clones in this sample may be carry-over from other donors' samples. CDR3s leave out the opening cysteine and the closing phenylalanine or tryptophan. A D gene is named only where the DNA matches it firmly. Clone size appears in some rows only: once, few, many, or a class for an expanded clone.

d_gene: .
abundance: few
v_gene: TRBV28
CDR3aa: ASSFLVASRSYNEQF

d_gene: .
abundance: few
v_gene: TRBV5-4
CDR3aa: ASSFVGNSEAF

d_gene: TRBD1
abundance: many
v_gene: TRBV15
CDR3aa: ATSRFSQPVRLFGTGDNEQF

d_gene: .
abundance: many
v_gene: TRBV7-8
CDR3aa: ASSLATRVRQPQH

d_gene: .
abundance: few
v_gene: TRBV27
CDR3aa: ASSLSRTEPNYEQY

d_gene: .
abundance: few
v_gene: TRBV7-9
CDR3aa: ASSAPGLLNEQF

d_gene: TRBD1
abundance: many
v_gene: TRBV6-5
CDR3aa: ASSTPGQGTKKTQY

d_gene: .
abundance: many
v_gene: TRBV6-5
CDR3aa: ASSPTRGGRETQY

d_gene: .
abundance: .
v_gene: TRBV5-4
CDR3aa: ASSLKYRVKVNTEAF

d_gene: .
abundance: .
v_gene: TRBV5-1
CDR3aa: ASSSHGQETQY

d_gene: .
abundance: many
v_gene: TRBV27
CDR3aa: ASSLGGRRNTEAF

d_gene: .
abundance: few
v_gene: TRBV19
CDR3aa: ASSPARGRGYT

d_gene: .
abundance: many
v_gene: TRBV7-9
CDR3aa: ASSPRTENTGELF

d_gene: TRBD2
abundance: few
v_gene: TRBV7-9
CDR3aa: ASSPRERTDTQY

d_gene: TRBD2
abundance: .
v_gene: TRBV7-8
CDR3aa: ASSILGAGPRNNEQF

d_gene: TRBD1
abundance: few
v_gene: TRBV27
CDR3aa: ATKQGTAPAEQY

d_gene: TRBD2
abundance: .
v_gene: TRBV5-6
CDR3aa: ASGPTSGAYNDQF

d_gene: .
abundance: .
v_gene: TRBV2
CDR3aa: ASSEAWDLNTGELF

d_gene: .
abundance: .
v_gene: TRBV6-5
CDR3aa: ASRSATYEQY

d_gene: .
abundance: few
v_gene: TRBV11-2
CDR3aa: ASSLGGLLNTEAF

d_gene: .
abundance: many
v_gene: TRBV2
CDR3aa: ASRGGEAF

d_gene: TRBD2
abundance: many
v_gene: TRBV19
CDR3aa: ASTTGGRAPGVEQF

d_gene: .
abundance: .
v_gene: TRBV27
CDR3aa: ASSSAETLYYEQY

d_gene: .
abundance: .
v_gene: TRBV12-3/TRBV12-4
CDR3aa: ASSGGVQNTGELF

d_gene: .
abundance: many
v_gene: TRBV12-3/TRBV12-4
CDR3aa: ASSLYVGAATNEKLF

d_gene: TRBD2
abundance: few
v_gene: TRBV7-9
CDR3aa: ASSPLLAGGGDTQY

d_gene: .
abundance: .
v_gene: TRBV6-4
CDR3aa: ASSDGSTDTQY

d_gene: TRBD2
abundance: few
v_gene: TRBV20-1
CDR3aa: SARTTSGRNMGEQY

d_gene: .
abundance: few
v_gene: TRBV19
CDR3aa: ASTPRGELTGNTIY

d_gene: TRBD1
abundance: .
v_gene: TRBV7-3
CDR3aa: ASSDRQGDEQF

d_gene: TRBD2
abundance: many
v_gene: TRBV7-9
CDR3aa: ASSLGGLAIEQY

d_gene: .
abundance: many
v_gene: TRBV7-8
CDR3aa: ASSSLKRHTGELF

d_gene: .
abundance: many
v_gene: TRBV7-2
CDR3aa: ASSRGFYEQY

d_gene: .
abundance: once
v_gene: TRBV12-3/TRBV12-4
CDR3aa: ASSMSQGDTQY

d_gene: TRBD1
abundance: .
v_gene: TRBV3-1
CDR3aa: ASSNGQGTTNEKLF

d_gene: .
abundance: .
v_gene: TRBV20-1
CDR3aa: SARDGHPNYGYT

d_gene: TRBD2
abundance: .
v_gene: TRBV3-1
CDR3aa: ASSQENRGRGAYEQY

d_gene: TRBD2
abundance: many
v_gene: TRBV28
CDR3aa: ASSPVGGRGHEQF

d_gene: .
abundance: few
v_gene: TRBV12-3/TRBV12-4
CDR3aa: ASGSDAGANVLT

d_gene: TRBD2
abundance: few
v_gene: TRBV28
CDR3aa: ASSAPLAGAPEQY

d_gene: TRBD1
abundance: many
v_gene: TRBV12-5
CDR3aa: ASGSYRGPTGELF